A selection of T cell receptor beta chains follows, all from one sample in a study of long-term antiretroviral therapy in people with HIV. TCRdb's table, derived via immunoSEQ multiplex PCR, lists solely in-frame clones and lacks some. The sample includes about 30,000 clones, 88% of them seen just once. Sequences were derived from unsorted PBMCs, sampled roughly 5 years before starting antiretroviral therapy. Every receptor here comes from a man aged 50 to 59 with HIV. Each CDR3 is given with its conserved first and last residue. Each record gives: J gene, clone size, D gene, V gene, CDR3 DNA, CDR3 protein. The D gene is left open where the match is weak. Size is stated for part of the rows, as once, few or many counts, or as a class when the clone is expanded.

>TRBJ2-2|NA|TRBD2|TRBV19
TGTGCCAGTAGTATAGGGCGGGGGGGGAACACCGGGGAGCTGTTTTTT
CASSIGRGGNTGELFF
>TRBJ2-5|NA|NA|TRBV5-1
TGCGCCAGCACGGTTGGAGCGAAGGAGACCCAGTACTTC
CASTVGAKETQYF
>TRBJ2-1|NA|TRBD2|TRBV7-9
TGTGCCAGCAGCTTAGCGCGCGGGAGTGAGCAGTTCTTC
CASSLARGSEQFF
>TRBJ1-3|NA|NA|TRBV30
TGTGCCCACCATGGTTTTGGAAACACCATATATTTT
CAHHGFGNTIYF
>TRBJ2-3|medium-sized|NA|TRBV2
TGTGCCAGCAGTGAAGGGCAGAGCACAGATACGCAGTATTTT
CASSEGQSTDTQYF
>TRBJ1-1|NA|NA|TRBV5-4
TGTGCCAGCACCCAAATAAATTCGGTTGGTGAAGCTTTCTTT
CASTQINSVGEAFF
>TRBJ2-3|NA|TRBD2|TRBV7-8
TGTGCCAGCACGGGACTAGGGGAAGATACGCAGTATTTT
CASTGLGEDTQYF
>TRBJ2-7|few|TRBD1|TRBV4-2
TGTGCCAGCGCTTCGACAGGGGAATACGAGCAGTACTTC
CASASTGEYEQYF
>TRBJ1-1|once|NA|TRBV7-9
TGTGCCAGCAGCCTCGGGCCTACAGGGATGAACACTGAAGCTTTCTTT
CASSLGPTGMNTEAFF
>TRBJ1-5|once|TRBD1|TRBV19
TGTGCCACTGCCCCCGGACAGGGGCGGAACAATCAGCCCCAGCATTTT
CATAPGQGRNNQPQHF
>TRBJ1-2|NA|NA|TRBV5-6
TGTGCCAGCAGCTTGGTGGTCTTCGACTATGGCTACACCTTC
CASSLVVFDYGYTF
>TRBJ1-5|few|TRBD1|TRBV28
TGTGCCAGCAGTTTGACAGGACAGGGAGATCAGCCCCAGCATTTT
CASSLTGQGDQPQHF
>TRBJ1-4|NA|NA|TRBV30
TGTGCCTGGAACCCAGGGGCAACTAATGAAAAACTGTTTTTT
CAWNPGATNEKLFF
>TRBJ2-1|NA|NA|TRBV5-1
TGCGCCAGCAGCTTGACACCACGAAGCAATGAGCAGTTCTTC
CASSLTPRSNEQFF
>TRBJ2-7|few|NA|TRBV27
TGTGCCAGCAGTTTCCCGGGCCTAGGCGAGCAGTACTTC
CASSFPGLGEQYF
>TRBJ2-7|NA|TRBD2|TRBV7-2
TGTGCCAGCAGCCAAGCCCTAGCGGGGGTTGGGGAGCAGTACTTC
CASSQALAGVGEQYF